This TCR beta chain was profiled in a study of cytotoxic CD8 clonotypes in ibrutinib-treated CLL. At the level of the study: Partial response was seen in approximately 25 patients and complete response in 2; after median around 69 months, roughly 14 stayed remitted, roughly 12 progressed. Response samples were taken after a median of 12 months on treatment, range 6 to 36. The sample average was about 260,000 productive templates and tens of thousands of productive rearrangements.

This clone was detected only a few times. Its antigen is as yet unknown. With 1 base removed from V and 8 bases from J, the gap between germline ends came to 9 bases. Germline CDR1 SGHRS, CDR2 YFSETQ. This CDR3 is 12 amino acids long. Study findings and constraints: Baseline clonality exceeded age-matched healthy donors and tracked circulating CD8+ T-cell counts.

The method was immunoSEQ multiplex PCR; TCRdb's version includes in-frame clones alone and lacks a portion of them. The table has about 160,000 clones, around 84% seen once. The rearrangement uses TRBV5-1 and TRBJ1-2, with D uncertain. The clonotype comes from a human donor with chronic lymphocytic leukemia. Sequenced here: PBMCs, sampled after 12 months of ibrutinib treatment. The CDR3 DNA is TGCGCCAGCAGCTTGCAGAACCAGGGCTACACCTTC. Amino acid sequence: CASSLQNQGYTF.